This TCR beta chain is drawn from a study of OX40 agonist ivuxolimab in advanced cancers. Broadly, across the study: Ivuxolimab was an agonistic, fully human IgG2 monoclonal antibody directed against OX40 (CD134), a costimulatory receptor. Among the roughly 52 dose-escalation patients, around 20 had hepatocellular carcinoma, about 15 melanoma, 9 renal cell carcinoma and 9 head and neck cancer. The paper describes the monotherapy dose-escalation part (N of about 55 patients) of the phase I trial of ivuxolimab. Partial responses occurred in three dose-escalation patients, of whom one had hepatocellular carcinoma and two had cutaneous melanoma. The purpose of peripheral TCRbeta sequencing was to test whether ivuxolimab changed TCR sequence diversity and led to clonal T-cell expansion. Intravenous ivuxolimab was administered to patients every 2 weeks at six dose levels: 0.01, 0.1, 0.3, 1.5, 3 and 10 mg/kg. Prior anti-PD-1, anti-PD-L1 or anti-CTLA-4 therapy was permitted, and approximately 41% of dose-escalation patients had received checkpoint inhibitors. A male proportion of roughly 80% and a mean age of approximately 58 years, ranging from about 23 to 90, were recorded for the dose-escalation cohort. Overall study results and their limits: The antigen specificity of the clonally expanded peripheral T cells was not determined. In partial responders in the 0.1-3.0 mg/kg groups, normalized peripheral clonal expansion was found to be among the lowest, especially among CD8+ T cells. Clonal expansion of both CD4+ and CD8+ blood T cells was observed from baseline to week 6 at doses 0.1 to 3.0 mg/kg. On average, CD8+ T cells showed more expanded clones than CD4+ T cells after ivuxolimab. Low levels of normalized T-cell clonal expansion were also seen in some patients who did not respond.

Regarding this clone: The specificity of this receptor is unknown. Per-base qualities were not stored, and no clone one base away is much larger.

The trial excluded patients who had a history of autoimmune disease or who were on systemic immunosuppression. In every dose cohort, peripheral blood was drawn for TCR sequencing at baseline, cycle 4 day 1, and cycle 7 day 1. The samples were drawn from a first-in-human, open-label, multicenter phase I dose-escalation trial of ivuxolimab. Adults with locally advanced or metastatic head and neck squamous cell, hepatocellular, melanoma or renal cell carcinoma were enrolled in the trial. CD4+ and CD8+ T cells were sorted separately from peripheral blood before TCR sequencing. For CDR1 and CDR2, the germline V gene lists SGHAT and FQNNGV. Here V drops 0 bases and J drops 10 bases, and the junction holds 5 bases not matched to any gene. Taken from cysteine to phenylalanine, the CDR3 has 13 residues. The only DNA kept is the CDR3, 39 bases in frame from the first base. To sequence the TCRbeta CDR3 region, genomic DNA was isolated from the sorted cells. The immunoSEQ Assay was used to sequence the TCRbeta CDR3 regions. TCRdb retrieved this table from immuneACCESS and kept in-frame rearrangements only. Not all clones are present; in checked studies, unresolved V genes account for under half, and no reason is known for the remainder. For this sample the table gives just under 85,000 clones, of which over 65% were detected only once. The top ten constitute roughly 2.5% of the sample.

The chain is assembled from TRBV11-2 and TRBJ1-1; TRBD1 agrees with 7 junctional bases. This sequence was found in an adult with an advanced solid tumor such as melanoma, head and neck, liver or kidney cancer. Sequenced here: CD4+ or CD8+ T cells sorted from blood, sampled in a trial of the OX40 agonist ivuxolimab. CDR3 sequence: CASSLDQGQVAFF. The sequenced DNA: TGTGCCAGCAGCTTAGATCAAGGACAGGTAGCTTTCTTT.